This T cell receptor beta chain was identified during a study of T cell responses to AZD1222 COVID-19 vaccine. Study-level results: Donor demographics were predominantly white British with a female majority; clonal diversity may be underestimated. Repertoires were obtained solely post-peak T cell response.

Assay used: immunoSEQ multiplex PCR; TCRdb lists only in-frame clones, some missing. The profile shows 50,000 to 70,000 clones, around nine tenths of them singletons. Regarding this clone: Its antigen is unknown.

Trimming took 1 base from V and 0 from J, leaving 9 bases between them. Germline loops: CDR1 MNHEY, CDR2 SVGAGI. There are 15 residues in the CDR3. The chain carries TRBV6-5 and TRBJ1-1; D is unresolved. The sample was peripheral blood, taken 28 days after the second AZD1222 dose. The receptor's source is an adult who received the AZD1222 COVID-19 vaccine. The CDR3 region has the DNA TGTGCCAGCAGTTACTTCGGTTGGGTGAACACTGAAGCTTTCTTT. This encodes CASSYFGWVNTEAFF.